One and the same sample provided the 17 T cell receptor beta chains below, sequenced in a study of identical twins. TCRdb analysed the 5' RACE reads with MiXCR anew, one entry per CDR3 protein. This repertoire shows about 900,000 distinct CDR3 sequences, about 12% found once; its top ten account for roughly 1.5%. This sample was also put to use in a study of yellow fever vaccine responses in identical twins.

Source material: PBMCs. The receptors come from a young woman in good health.

Only a few counts were recorded for this clonotype. This chain uses TRBV10-3 with TRBJ2-3; weak D call: TRBD2 (5 bases). Trimming left V 3 bases short and J 6 bases short, with 13 bases between. Germline-derived CDR1 and CDR2 are ENHRY and SYGVKD. The CDR3 has 14 residues. The CDR3 sequence is CAISDASGMDTQYF. CDR3 sequence (DNA): TGTGCCATCAGTGACGCCAGCGGCATGGATACGCAGTATTTT.

In this sample, this clonotype turned up a few times. DNA for the CDR3: TGTGCCAGCAGGAGACAGGGGGCCCACGAGCAGTACGTC. It translates to CASRRQGAHEQYV. The V gene is TRBV6-1, the J gene TRBJ2-7; 10 bases are a match to TRBD1. The CDR3 has 13 amino acids. The germline gives CDR1 MNHNS, CDR2 SASEGT. With V trimmed by 6 bases and J by 5 bases, 4 bases remained unmatched.

This clonotype was found a few times. As DNA, the CDR3 is TGTGCCAGCAGCTTAGCCGGACAGGGGAGCTATGGCTACACCTTC. This sequence encodes CASSLAGQGSYGYTF. The chain has TRBV7-9 and TRBJ1-2; 9 bases are a match to TRBD1. The V gene end was trimmed by 0 bases and the J gene end by 4 bases; junction bases not matched to a gene: 3. This CDR3 has 15 residues. Germline V lookup: CDR1 SEHNR, CDR2 FQNEAQ (reference sequence).

The chain links TRBV28 to TRBJ2-4, with 10 bases fitting TRBD2. The CDR3 runs 18 residues. The germline V gene has CDR1 MDHEN and CDR2 SYDVKM. The V and J ends lost 3 bases and 3 bases, in that order; junction bases with no gene match: 11. Here the CDR3 reads CASSLSSGSIRVKNIQYF. The CDR3 DNA sequence: TGTGCCAGCAGTTTGTCTAGCGGGAGCATCCGAGTCAAAAACATTCAGTACTTC.

This clonotype has more than one count but fewer than ten. The chain has TRBV9 and TRBJ2-1; D might be TRBD2 (7 bases). Looked up from germline, CDR1 is SGDLS and CDR2 is YYNGEE. This CDR3 spans 17 amino acids. V lost 0 bases, J lost 3 bases, and 16 bases lay in between. CDR3 DNA sequence: TGTGCCAGCAGCGTAGCCGGGGGCAGCGGGATCTACAATGAGCAGTTCTTC. Encoded protein: CASSVAGGSGIYNEQFF.

This clonotype was detected ten times or more. The chain combines TRBV12-3 or TRBV12-4 with TRBJ2-7; TRBD1 aligns across 7 bases. This CDR3 region has 13 residues. V dropped 5 bases and J dropped 2; count of bases not matched to a gene: 3. The CDR3 reads CASSPGGTYEQYF. CDR3 nucleotide sequence: TGTGCCAGCAGTCCAGGGGGAACCTACGAGCAGTACTTC.

This chain uses TRBV5-5 with TRBJ2-7; TRBD1 or TRBD2 may be the D gene (5 bases each). CDR1 SGHKS and CDR2 YYEKEE come from the germline V gene (reference sequence). The V gene lost 0 bases and the J gene lost 4 bases, with 20 bases spanning the gap. The length of the CDR3 is 17 residues. The CDR3 sequence is CASSLEGPASLIYEQYF. The DNA for the CDR3 is TGTGCCAGCAGCTTGGAGGGACCGGCTAGCTTGATTTACGAGCAGTACTTC.

V is TRBV12-3 or TRBV12-4 and J is TRBJ2-1, with D possibly being TRBD1 (6 bases). The germline V and J ends were trimmed by 3 bases and 9 bases, with 9 bases remaining between them. The CDR3 is made up of 12 amino acids. The CDR3 DNA sequence: TGTGCCAGCAGTTTCAGGGGTAGTGAGCAGTTCTTC. Translation: CASSFRGSEQFF.

This clonotype was seen more than once but under ten times. The chain has TRBV19 and TRBJ1-1; D ambiguous. Per germline, CDR1 LNHDA and CDR2 SQIVND (reference sequence). The V end lost 6 bases, the J end lost 6 bases, and 14 bases lay between the germline ends. The CDR3 totals 13 residues. The CDR3 DNA reads as TGTGCCAGTAGAAGTGGGAGAACACCTGAAGCTTTCTTT. This translates into CASRSGRTPEAFF. Variable domain in full (rest from reference TRBV19 and TRBJ1-1): DGGITQSPKYLFRKEGQNVTLSCEQNLNHDAMYWYRQDPGQGLRLIYYSQIVNDFQKGDIAEGYSVSREKKESFPLTVTSAQKNPTAFYLCASRSGRTPEAFFGQGTRLTVV.

This sequence joins TRBV6-5 and TRBJ2-3; possible D gene TRBD1, 6 bases. The V and J ends lost 0 bases and 3 bases respectively, with 10 bases between them. Germline V CDR1 and CDR2: MNHEY, SVGAGI. The length of the CDR3 is 15 residues. In DNA form, the CDR3 reads TGTGCCAGCAGTTACTCGATAGGGGGAACAGATACGCAGTATTTT. Its translation: CASSYSIGGTDTQYF.

J is TRBJ2-3 and V is TRBV3-1; a possible D gene is TRBD2 (6 bases). The CDR3 covers 16 residues. From germline, CDR1 is LGHDT and CDR2 YNNKEL (reference sequence). The V gene lost 0 bases and the J gene lost 3 bases, with 13 bases spanning the gap. The CDR3 loop is CASSQEGGLATDTQYF. The CDR3 DNA follows: TGTGCCAGCAGCCAAGAGGGGGGACTCGCAACAGATACGCAGTATTTT.

This clonotype was recorded many times. The chain carries TRBV2 and TRBJ2-1; perhaps TRBD2 as D (5 bases). Looked up from germline, CDR1 is SNHLY and CDR2 is FYNNEI. The ends were cut back, 7 bases at V and 11 bases at J, with 18 bases in the middle. The CDR3 spans 13 residues. Here the CDR3 reads CASIAEERYQQFF. CDR3 bases: TGTGCCAGCATTGCGGAGGAGAGGTATCAGCAGTTCTTC.

This clonotype was counted a few times. This chain links TRBV4-1 with TRBJ2-1, with D uncertain. Germline V gene data show CDR1 as MGHRA and CDR2 as YSYEKL. There are 12 residues in the CDR3. V lost 1 base and J lost 8, with 6 bases in between. The CDR3 DNA follows: TGCGCCAGCAGCCAAGGCGTCTATGAGCAGTTCTTC. Translating gives CASSQGVYEQFF.

This rearrangement joins TRBV19 to TRBJ1-5; tentatively, D is TRBD1 (6 bases). The CDR3 runs 15 residues. Between the trimmed V and J ends, which lost 3 bases and 7 bases, there was a span of 16 bases. Germline lookup yields CDR1 LNHDA and CDR2 SQIVND (reference sequence). CDR3 amino acids: CASSIDRGAGQPQHF. In DNA, the CDR3 is TGTGCCAGTAGTATCGATCGGGGGGCAGGGCAGCCCCAGCATTTT.

About this clonotype itself: Its ends do not fully match the called genes, so a read error is possible. The chain couples TRBV4-1 to TRBJ1-4; D not resolved. The CDR3 is 17 amino acids. CDR1 is MGHRA and CDR2 is YSYEKL in the germline V gene. CDR3 nucleotide sequence: TGCGCCAGCAGCCAAGGGTGGGGAGAGAAGACTAATGGAAAACTGTTTTTT. Translating gives CASSQGWGEKTNGKLFF.

This clonotype was seen ten or more times. The chain employs TRBV10-3 and TRBJ1-1, with TRBD1 as a possible D gene (5 bases). From germline, CDR1 is ENHRY and CDR2 SYGVKD. V was pared by 4 bases and J by 5 bases, with 14 bases between. The length of the CDR3 is 14 residues. The CDR3 here is CAISAGPVETEAFF. In nucleotides, the CDR3 is TGTGCCATCAGTGCGGGACCCGTGGAGACTGAAGCTTTCTTT.

In its sample, this clonotype was seen many times. The V and J genes are TRBV5-1 and TRBJ2-5, with TRBD1 matching over 8 bases. V was clipped by 2 bases and J by 3 bases; unmatched bases: 12. The germline CDR1 and CDR2 sequences are SGHRS and YFSETQ. The CDR3 has 17 residues. DNA for the CDR3: TGCGCCAGCAGCTTCCGGACAGGGTGGAGGGGTGAAGAGACCCAGTACTTC. Amino acids: CASSFRTGWRGEETQYF.